This TCR beta chain was identified during a study of Ad26.COV2.S vaccination and SARS-CoV-2 variants. The method was immunoSEQ multiplex PCR; TCRdb's version includes in-frame clones alone and lacks a portion of them. The table has some 340,000 clones, about 86% seen once. As for treatment: roughly 20 received Ad26.COV2.S at low or high dose, single or two shots; five or six received placebo; per-sample allocation not given. The samples date from day 63 after the first vaccine or placebo injection. Vaccination employed an Ad26 vector expressing the Wuhan-strain SARS-CoV-2 spike. J was trimmed by 0 bases and V by 5 bases; bases with no gene match: 4. Germline V gene sequence: CDR1 SGHNT, CDR2 YYREEE (reference sequence). The CDR3 length is 14 residues.

The TCR sequence derives from a person between 18 and 65 years old who received the Ad26.COV2.S COVID-19 vaccine or a placebo. The source was peripheral blood, collected in a trial of Ad26.COV2.S vaccine versus placebo. The chain couples TRBV5-4 to TRBJ1-1; TRBD1 aligns across 7 bases. The CDR3 bases are TGTGCCAGCAGGCGGGGACAGTTGAACACTGAAGCTTTCTTT. Residues: CASRRGQLNTEAFF.